The 25 T cell receptor beta chains below all came from one sample that was sequenced in a study of blood T cell repertoires in COVID-19. Here immunoSEQ multiplex PCR was the method, and the copy in TCRdb shows in-frame clones only, minus some. The repertoire holds 200,000 to 250,000 clones, with roughly nine tenths as singletons. What was sequenced was peripheral blood. Every receptor here comes from a woman in her late teens or twenties who had recovered from COVID-19.

The chain recombines TRBV29-1 with TRBJ1-1; no definite D call. V gave up 6 bases and J gave up 0 bases, with 11 bases separating them. The CDR3 spans 13 residues. Germline loops: CDR1 SQVTM, CDR2 ANQGSEA. The CDR3 loop reads CSVEPRLNTEAFF. The CDR3 bases are TGCAGCGTCGAGCCGAGGTTGAACACTGAAGCTTTCTTT.

With respect to this clone: Mismatch with germline at one junction end may stem from a read error. The V call is TRBV20-1, the J call TRBJ2-1; D remains ambiguous. The CDR3 totals 10 residues. In germline, CDR1 is DFQATT, CDR2 SNEGSKA (reference sequence). CDR3 DNA sequence: TGCAGTGCTAGAGATATTCTAGTCGTCTTC. Amino acids: CSARDILVVF.

V usage is TRBV11-2 and J usage is TRBJ2-7; TRBD2 agrees at 8 bases. Germline CDR1 and CDR2: SGHAT and FQNNGV. V trimming: 3 bases; J trimming: 2 bases; junction bases outside the gene matches: 12. CDR3 length equals 17 residues. CDR3 sequence reads: CASSLRQASGFPYEQYF. CDR3 DNA: TGTGCCAGCAGCTTGCGCCAGGCTAGCGGGTTTCCCTACGAGCAGTACTTC.

The V call is TRBV12-5, the J call TRBJ2-7, with a possible D match to TRBD2 (5 bases). V lost 6 bases and J lost 6, with 12 bases in between. The CDR3 covers 12 residues. CDR1 and CDR2 (germline): LGHNT, FRNRAP. The CDR3 spells CASGLGRPEQYF. DNA for the CDR3: TGTGCTAGTGGCCTGGGGAGACCCGAGCAGTACTTC.

V usage is TRBV6-4 and J usage is TRBJ2-7, with TRBD2 identical over 13 bases. Germline V gene data show CDR1 as MRHNA and CDR2 as SNTAGT. There are 13 residues in the CDR3. Trimming cost V 10 bases and J 6 bases; bases outside gene matches: 6. The CDR3: CAKRTSGRAEQYF. The CDR3, as DNA: TGTGCCAAGCGTACTAGCGGGAGGGCCGAGCAGTACTTC.

CDR3 protein: CASSPRDRGTSPLHF. The CDR3 nucleotides read TGTGCCAGCAGCCCCCGGGACAGGGGTACTTCACCCCTCCACTTT. The chain is built from TRBV7-9 and TRBJ1-6; 10 bases fit TRBD1. The CDR3 sequence is 15 residues long. Germline lookup yields CDR1 SEHNR and CDR2 FQNEAQ (reference sequence). Unmatched junction bases numbered 7, after V lost 5 bases and J lost 9 bases.

V and J are TRBV25-1 and TRBJ2-7, with unresolved D. The V gene's germline CDR1 is MGHDK and CDR2 SYGVNS. This CDR3 has 14 residues. Between the trimmed V and J ends, which lost 7 bases and 0 bases, there was a span of 13 bases. CDR3 nucleotide sequence: TGTGCCAGCACCGAAGAGGCACCCTCCTACGAGCAGTACTTC. Its translation is CASTEEAPSYEQYF.

V gene TRBV6-2 or TRBV6-3 combines with J gene TRBJ1-2, with D perhaps matching TRBD1 (5 bases). The CDR3 extends over 15 amino acids. Germline V lookup: CDR1 MNHEY, CDR2 SVGEGT. Deletions cut 2 bases from V and 1 base from J, with 11 bases between. The chain's CDR3 is CASSYPSGINYGYTF. The CDR3 DNA is TGTGCCAGCAGTTACCCCTCAGGGATTAACTATGGCTACACCTTC.

The chain carries TRBV5-1 and TRBJ2-7; D is uncertain. Germline lookup yields CDR1 SGHRS and CDR2 YFSETQ. CDR3 length: 13 amino acids. V was cut by 1 base and J by 5 bases, with 10 bases left in between. In DNA, the CDR3 is TGCGCCAGCAGCTTGCGTCGCGGCCACGAGCAGTACTTC. It is translated as CASSLRRGHEQYF.

The chain has TRBV27 and TRBJ2-1; tentative D call: TRBD2 (7 bases). CDR3 size: 16 residues. V lost 5 bases and J lost 0, with 14 bases in between. Germline V CDR1 and CDR2: MNHEY, SMNVEV (reference sequence). The CDR3 region is CASSLERDISYNEQFF. CDR3 coding DNA: TGTGCCAGCAGTCTGGAGCGGGACATCTCCTACAATGAGCAGTTCTTC.

This clone appeared a single time. V and J are TRBV10-3 and TRBJ2-1; 7 bases agree with TRBD2. Per the germline V gene, CDR1 is ENHRY and CDR2 is SYGVKD. Trimming removed 10 bases from V and 0 bases from J; junction bases left unmatched: 9. The CDR3 contains 15 residues. The CDR3 protein is CASSGTTFSYNEQFF. The CDR3 DNA is TGTGCCAGTTCCGGGACTACGTTCTCCTACAATGAGCAGTTCTTC.

J is TRBJ1-4 and V is TRBV4-3; 11 bases map to TRBD1. This CDR3 has 18 amino acids. The germline CDR1 and CDR2 sequences are LGHNA and YSLEER. V trimming: 3 bases; J trimming: 5 bases; junction bases outside the gene matches: 11. Written as DNA, the CDR3 is TGCGCCAGCAGCCAGGACAGGGGGCTGGGGCCCCCGAATGAAAAACTGTTTTTT. It translates to CASSQDRGLGPPNEKLFF.

The chain has TRBV3-1 (or the pseudogene TRBV3-2) and TRBJ1-3; 7 nucleotides align to TRBD1. This CDR3 has 15 amino acids. CDR1 is LGHDT and CDR2 is YNNKEL in the germline V gene (reference sequence). Trimming at V came to 0 bases and at J to 5 bases, leaving 4 bases not matched to a gene. This CDR3 reads CASSQDHRGRNTIYF. CDR3 DNA: TGTGCCAGCAGCCAAGATCACAGGGGCCGAAACACCATATATTTT.

The chain has TRBV13 and TRBJ1-1, with D perhaps matching TRBD1 (6 bases). V was pared by 0 bases and J by 6 bases, with 11 bases between. This CDR3 has 14 residues. Germline CDR1 reads PRHDT; CDR2 reads FYEKMQ (reference sequence). The CDR3 loop is CASSLGSGVAEAFF. As DNA, the CDR3 is TGTGCCAGCAGCTTAGGGTCAGGGGTGGCTGAAGCTTTCTTT.

This sequence joins TRBV7-2 and TRBJ1-2, with 7 bases identical to TRBD1. The germline V gene encodes CDR1 SGHTA and CDR2 FQGNSA. J gave up 7 bases and V 5 bases, and 4 bases lay outside the gene matches. The length of the CDR3 is 12 residues. This CDR3 reads CASSPDRVGYTF. The DNA for the CDR3 is TGTGCCAGCAGCCCCGACAGGGTTGGCTACACCTTC.

The chain recombines TRBV7-2 with TRBJ2-7; TRBD2 might be the D (5 bases). The CDR3 spans 13 residues. V shed 5 bases and J shed 2 bases, with 10 bases lying between them. The germline CDR1 and CDR2 sequences are SGHTA and FQGNSA. CDR3: CASSQDSTYEQYF. The CDR3 DNA is TGTGCCAGCAGCCAGGACTCGACCTACGAGCAGTACTTC.

V and J are TRBV5-1 and TRBJ2-3; D not resolved. Trimming stripped 0 bases from V and 6 bases from J, with 11 bases between. This CDR3 has 14 residues. The V gene's germline CDR1 is SGHRS and CDR2 YFSETQ. CDR3 sequence reads: CASSLEWAGDTQYF. The CDR3 DNA is TGCGCCAGCAGCTTGGAGTGGGCAGGCGATACGCAGTATTTT.

This CDR3 is CSVEDEPGGTDTQYF. DNA of the CDR3: TGCAGCGTTGAAGATGAGCCAGGGGGGACGGATACGCAGTATTTT. V gene TRBV29-1 combines with J gene TRBJ2-3; perhaps TRBD1 as D (7 bases). The V end lost 0 bases, the J end lost 6 bases, and 16 bases lay between the germline ends. Germline V gene sequence: CDR1 SQVTM, CDR2 ANQGSEA. The CDR3 has 15 amino acids.

The V gene is TRBV7-3, the J gene TRBJ2-3, with 14 bases lining up with TRBD2. The germline V gene has CDR1 SGHTA and CDR2 FQGTGA. Trimming cost V 5 bases and J 5 bases; bases outside gene matches: 3. This CDR3 region has 15 residues. The CDR3 bases are TGTGCCAGCAGCCCCGGACTAGCGGGAGGAGATACGCAGTATTTT. Translation: CASSPGLAGGDTQYF.

The chain joins TRBV5-5 to TRBJ2-7; 10 bases fit TRBD1. The V segment lost 5 bases and the J segment 2 bases; nucleotides outside the gene matches: 7. CDR1 and CDR2 from the germline V gene are SGHKS and YYEKEE (reference sequence). The CDR3 totals 15 residues. In DNA, the CDR3 is TGTGCCAGCAGTACCGGGACAGGGGATGCCTACGAGCAGTACTTC. It specifies CASSTGTGDAYEQYF.

The V call is TRBV5-5, the J call TRBJ1-2, with no clear D. The CDR3 spans 14 residues. V shed 4 bases and J shed 5 bases, with 15 bases lying between them. The germline V gene encodes CDR1 SGHKS and CDR2 YYEKEE (reference sequence). The CDR3: CASSPRGAHYGYTF. Here the CDR3 DNA reads TGTGCCAGCAGCCCCCGGGGAGCCCATTATGGCTACACCTTC.

This chain links TRBV7-9 with TRBJ1-4; D may be TRBD1 (5 bases). The germline V gene has CDR1 SEHNR and CDR2 FQNEAQ (reference sequence). This CDR3 has 15 amino acids. V was clipped by 4 bases and J by 4 bases, with 13 bases between them. This chain's CDR3 is CASSSSGLINEKLFF. The CDR3 nucleotides read TGTGCCAGCAGCTCCTCGGGACTTATTAATGAAAAACTGTTTTTT.

V usage is TRBV5-1 and J usage is TRBJ2-7; 10 bases align to TRBD2. In germline, CDR1 is SGHRS, CDR2 YFSETQ. The CDR3 is 15 amino acids. V trimming: 4 bases; J trimming: 5 bases; junction bases outside the gene matches: 9. The CDR3 spells CASSLGALAGDEQYF. The CDR3 bases are TGCGCCAGCAGCCTTGGGGCGCTAGCGGGAGACGAGCAGTACTTC.

CDR3 sequence reads: CASSVNWGGETQYF. CDR3 coding DNA: TGTGCCAGCAGCGTAAACTGGGGAGGGGAGACCCAGTACTTC. V and J are TRBV9 and TRBJ2-5; TRBD2 matches 7 bases. The CDR3 runs to 14 residues. Trimming removed 1 base from V and 5 bases from J; junction bases left unmatched: 5. Looked up from germline, CDR1 is SGDLS and CDR2 is YYNGEE.

This clone was counted a single time. The CDR3 DNA sequence: TGCGCCAGCAGCCAGTCAGCGGGGGAGGTCTACGAGCAGTACTTC. Translation gives CASSQSAGEVYEQYF. The chain has TRBV4-3 and TRBJ2-7; 8 bases match TRBD2. Losses at the gene ends were 3 bases for V and 3 bases for J; bases not matched to a gene: 7. CDR1 is LGHNA and CDR2 is YSLEER in the germline V gene. The CDR3 contains 15 residues.